The 13 T cell receptor beta chains below were found in one sample sequenced in a study of cytomegalovirus exposure and HLA in healthy donors. Method: immunoSEQ multiplex PCR; TCRdb's copy keeps in-frame clones and lacks some. This table holds about 120,000 clones, around 85% found once. Sequencing was performed on PBMCs. The receptor source for this set is a woman aged 30 to 39 in good health and CMV-seronegative.

This clone has only a few counts. The CDR3 loop reads CASNAGGYEQYF. DNA for the CDR3: TGTGCCAGCAACGCAGGGGGCTACGAGCAGTACTTC. The chain is built from TRBV2 and TRBJ2-7, with 7 positions matching TRBD1. This CDR3 contains 12 residues. V gave up 7 bases and J gave up 3 bases; unmatched junction bases: 3. Germline CDR1 and CDR2: SNHLY and FYNNEI.

In this sample, this clone turned up once. The chain combines TRBV27 with TRBJ2-2; 8 bases align to TRBD1. The ends lost 3 bases at V and 1 base at J; junction bases unmatched: 4. The CDR3 is made up of 16 amino acids. Germline loops: CDR1 MNHEY, CDR2 SMNVEV (reference sequence). The CDR3 loop reads CASSFWTGLNTGELFF. The CDR3 bases are TGTGCCAGCAGTTTTTGGACAGGGCTGAACACCGGGGAGCTGTTTTTT.

The chain combines TRBV7-2 with TRBJ1-4, with a weak D call TRBD1 (6 bases). CDR3 length: 14 amino acids. Trimming stripped 6 bases from V and 8 bases from J, with 16 bases between. CDR1 and CDR2 (germline): SGHTA, FQGNSA. The CDR3 spells CASSFGQFGEKLFF. The DNA for the CDR3 is TGTGCCAGCAGTTTTGGACAGTTCGGAGAAAAACTGTTTTTT.

This clone has only a few counts. The chain couples TRBV10-1 to TRBJ1-1; D unclear. The germline V gene has CDR1 WNHNN and CDR2 SYGVQD (reference sequence). This CDR3 has 13 residues. The V end lost 1 base, the J end lost 1 base, and 4 bases lay between the germline ends. The CDR3 region is CASSEYKNTEAFF. CDR3 DNA sequence: TGCGCCAGCAGTGAGTACAAGAACACTGAAGCTTTCTTT.

The chain recombines TRBV7-6 with TRBJ2-3; 12 bases line up with TRBD1. This CDR3 has 15 residues. The trim removed 6 bases at V and 5 bases at J, leaving 6 bases unmatched. Germline assignment: CDR1 SGHVS and CDR2 FNYEAQ. The CDR3 here is CASSLRDRGQDTQYF. The CDR3 bases are TGTGCCAGCAGTCTCCGGGACAGGGGGCAAGATACGCAGTATTTT. The full variable domain, with the rest looked up from reference TRBV7-6 and TRBJ2-3, is GAGVSQSPRYKVTKRGQDVALRCDPISGHVSLYWYRQALGQGPEFLTYFNYEAQQDKSGLPNDRFSAERPEGSISTLTIQRTEQRDSAMYRCASSLRDRGQDTQYFGPGTRLTVL.

This clone appeared once. V is TRBV15 and J is TRBJ2-5, with 8 nucleotides matching TRBD2. Germline V CDR1 and CDR2: LNHNV, YYDKDF (reference sequence). CDR3 size: 15 residues. J lost 5 bases, V lost 6 bases, and 11 bases had no gene match. CDR3 residues: CATSVPGLGKETQYF. In DNA form, the CDR3 reads TGTGCCACCAGTGTTCCGGGACTAGGAAAGGAGACCCAGTACTTC.

The rearrangement links TRBV5-4 to TRBJ1-2; TRBD1 is a possible D gene (6 bases). CDR1 SGHNT and CDR2 YYREEE come from the germline V gene (reference sequence). This CDR3 is built from 14 residues. V was shortened by 2 bases and J by 0 bases, with 8 bases between the two germline ends. CDR3 protein: CASSFTGTNYGYTF. The CDR3 nucleotides read TGTGCCAGCAGCTTTACAGGGACTAACTATGGCTACACCTTC.

The rearrangement links TRBV10-2 to TRBJ1-1; 7 bases fit TRBD1. Trimming cost V 7 bases and J 0 bases; bases outside gene matches: 2. Germline values: CDR1 WSHSY, CDR2 SAAADI. This CDR3 has 13 amino acids. CDR3 nucleotides: TGCGCCAGCAAGGACAGGATGAACACTGAAGCTTTCTTT. Protein sequence: CASKDRMNTEAFF.

The chain is built from TRBV7-9 and TRBJ2-1; D gene unclear. The V and J ends lost 0 bases and 8 bases respectively, with 14 bases between them. Germline CDR1 is SEHNR and CDR2 is FQNEAQ (reference sequence). The CDR3 spans 15 residues. This chain's CDR3 is CASSLALLALDEQFF. The CDR3 nucleotides are TGTGCCAGCAGCTTAGCGTTGTTAGCTTTAGATGAGCAGTTCTTC.

About this clone itself: The same CDR3 is also encoded by other DNA sequences in this sample. The CDR3 DNA reads as TGCGCCAGCAGCTTGGTAGCAGGGGGCGGCACCGGGGAGCTGTTTTTT. It encodes CASSLVAGGGTGELFF. V is TRBV5-1 and J is TRBJ2-2, with 8 bases aligning to TRBD1. Unmatched junction bases numbered 5, after V lost 0 bases and J lost 4 bases. CDR1 is SGHRS, CDR2 YFSETQ, per germline. The CDR3 spans 16 residues.

This clone has just a few counts. The genes are TRBV11-2 and TRBJ2-7; D gene uncertain. Germline V gives CDR1 SGHAT, CDR2 FQNNGV. The CDR3 loop spans 13 amino acids. The V gene lost 3 bases and the J gene lost 2 bases, with 8 bases spanning the gap. CDR3 amino acids: CASSFYSTYEQYF. CDR3 nucleotide sequence: TGTGCCAGCAGCTTCTACTCAACCTACGAGCAGTACTTC. Supplemented by reference TRBV11-2 and TRBJ2-7, the full variable domain reads EAGVAQSPRYKIIEKRQSVAFWCNPISGHATLYWYQQILGQGPKLLIQFQNNGVVDDSQLPKDRFSAERLKGVDSTLKIQPAKLEDSAVYLCASSFYSTYEQYFGPGTRLTVT.

The CDR3 DNA sequence: TGCGCCAGCAGCGGTTCCGGACAGGGATTCGGTAATTCACCCCTCCACTTT. Translation: CASSGSGQGFGNSPLHF. The gene calls are TRBV5-1 and TRBJ1-6, with 8 positions matching TRBD1. The CDR3 has 17 amino acids. Trimming took 4 bases from V and 6 from J; bases not matched to a gene: 12. The germline V gene has CDR1 SGHRS and CDR2 YFSETQ.

The V call is TRBV6-5, the J call TRBJ1-1; 9 bases match TRBD1. Germline CDR1 and CDR2: MNHEY and SVGAGI. J gave up 1 base and V 6 bases, and 3 bases lay outside the gene matches. This CDR3 contains 14 residues. CDR3 DNA sequence: TGTGCCAGCAGCCGGACAGGGGCGAACACTGAAGCTTTCTTT. This encodes CASSRTGANTEAFF.